The next 21 T cell receptor beta chains were all read from a single sample in a study of post-analysis software for immune sequencing data. Study-wide findings and caveats: In patients, TRBV5-6, TRBV5-1 and TRBV20-1 belonged to four or five TRBV segments found more frequently than in controls.

Which antigens these TCRs recognize remains unknown. Unique molecular identifiers tagged the TCR beta cDNA libraries. TCRdb reprocessed the PCR reads via MiXCR and lists one record per CDR3 protein. The repertoire holds hundreds of thousands of distinct CDR3 sequences, with about 32% as singletons. Material: blood. The receptor source for this set is a girl under 18 with multiple sclerosis.

This clonotype showed up just a few times. CDR3: CASSFNVRGHQKTQYF. The CDR3 bases are TGCGCCAGCAGCTTCAACGTTCGGGGCCACCAGAAGACCCAGTACTTC. The chain carries TRBV5-1 and TRBJ2-5; tentatively, D is TRBD1 or TRBD2 (5 bases each). The CDR3 loop spans 16 amino acids. V was cut by 2 bases and J by 6 bases, with 20 bases left in between. In germline, CDR1 is SGHRS, CDR2 YFSETQ.

CDR3 protein: CSAPGLAGGSEQFF. CDR3 sequence (DNA): TGCAGTGCGCCGGGACTAGCGGGAGGTTCTGAGCAGTTCTTC. The J gene is TRBJ2-1, the V gene TRBV20-1, with 15 bases lining up with TRBD2. CDR1 and CDR2 (germline): DFQATT, SNEGSKA (reference sequence). The CDR3 has 14 amino acids. V was pared by 6 bases and J by 9 bases, with 6 bases of the junction left unmatched.

The chain carries TRBV7-2 and TRBJ2-3; 10 bases are shared with TRBD1. There are 17 residues in the CDR3. Germline V gene data show CDR1 as SGHTA and CDR2 as FQGNSA. V trimming: 5 bases; J trimming: 5 bases; junction bases outside the gene matches: 13. The CDR3 spells CASSHQAGTGVVDTQYF. The CDR3 coding sequence is TGTGCCAGCAGCCATCAAGCCGGGACAGGGGTGGTAGATACGCAGTATTTT.

The chain's CDR3 is CSAAATETSSTDTQYF. The CDR3 coding sequence is TGCAGTGCTGCCGCGACCGAAACTTCTAGCACAGATACGCAGTATTTT. This chain connects TRBV20-1 to TRBJ2-3; no firm D call. The CDR3 loop spans 16 amino acids. The V end was cut by 5 bases, the J end by 0 bases, with 18 bases between. CDR1 and CDR2 (germline): DFQATT, SNEGSKA (reference sequence).

This clonotype was picked up a small number of times. The V and J genes are TRBV4-3 and TRBJ2-3; no clear D. This CDR3 comprises 13 residues. V was cut by 1 base and J by 8 bases, with 10 bases left in between. Germline CDR1 LGHNA, CDR2 YSLEER. In nucleotides, the CDR3 is TGCGCCAGCAGCCAAGGAGGAGCGCGTACGCAGTATTTT. Its translation is CASSQGGARTQYF.

Comments on this clonotype: This could be a read error, since a much larger clone is one nucleotide away. V is TRBV29-1 and J is TRBJ2-7, with 8 bases matching TRBD2. CDR1 SQVTM and CDR2 ANQGSEA come from the germline V gene. J was trimmed by 2 bases and V by 4 bases; bases with no gene match: 7. The CDR3 runs 14 residues. CDR3 sequence (DNA): TGCAGCGTTGCCTGCCCCGGGAGGGCCTACGAGCAGTACTTC. Protein product: CSVACPGRAYEQYF.

Only a few counts were recorded for this clonotype. This rearrangement joins TRBV20-1 to TRBJ2-7; D is undetermined. The germline V gene encodes CDR1 DFQATT and CDR2 SNEGSKA (reference sequence). Trimming removed 3 bases from V and 1 base from J, with 13 bases in between. The CDR3 is 14 amino acids. CDR3 sequence: CSARIPYGSYEQYF. In DNA, the CDR3 is TGCAGTGCTAGGATTCCTTACGGTTCCTACGAGCAGTACTTC.

This chain uses TRBV20-1 with TRBJ1-2; D unresolved. Germline V lookup: CDR1 DFQATT, CDR2 SNEGSKA (reference sequence). The CDR3 is made up of 16 amino acids. V lost 6 bases to trimming and J lost 2 bases, with 22 bases between them. The CDR3 spells CSAFGGQADLNYGYTF. DNA for the CDR3: TGCAGTGCCTTCGGCGGGCAGGCGGATTTAAACTATGGCTACACCTTC.

This clonotype has just a few counts. The V and J genes are TRBV29-1 and TRBJ1-1; D gene ambiguous. Looked up from germline, CDR1 is SQVTM and CDR2 is ANQGSEA. The CDR3 sequence is 15 residues long. Trimming stripped 6 bases from V and 2 bases from J, with 19 bases between. The CDR3: CSVSSVLSLNTEAFF. The DNA for the CDR3 is TGCAGCGTGTCCAGCGTCCTCTCTCTTAACACTGAAGCTTTCTTT.

V is TRBV6-2 or TRBV6-3 and J is TRBJ2-3; the match to TRBD2 covers 9 bases. This CDR3 region has 16 residues. CDR1 and CDR2 from the germline V gene are MNHEY and SVGEGT. The J segment lost 5 bases and the V segment lost 6 bases, leaving 12 bases of the junction unmatched. The CDR3 sequence: CASSLVGGGAIDTQYF. Here the CDR3 DNA reads TGTGCCAGCAGCTTGGTCGGCGGGGGGGCAATAGATACGCAGTATTTT.

This clonotype turned up a few times. The CDR3 nucleotides read TGTGCCGCAGGGACAGGGCACTATGGCTACACCTTC. Protein product: CAAGTGHYGYTF. The rearrangement links TRBV28 to TRBJ1-2; TRBD1 aligns across 9 bases. Germline values: CDR1 MDHEN, CDR2 SYDVKM. The CDR3 loop spans 12 amino acids. After removal of 11 bases from V and 3 bases from J, the junction contained 4 bases not matched to a gene.

The rearrangement joins TRBV27 to TRBJ2-7; TRBD1 aligns across 8 bases. V shed 4 bases, J shed 1 base, and the junction held 6 bases outside the gene matches. The CDR3 is 15 residues long. CDR1 is MNHEY, CDR2 SMNVEV, per germline (reference sequence). In DNA form, the CDR3 reads TGTGCCAGCAGTTACGGACAGGGAGGATCCTACGAGCAGTACTTC. It translates to CASSYGQGGSYEQYF.

This chain connects TRBV10-1 to TRBJ1-2; 11 nucleotides agree with TRBD1. With 8 bases clipped from V and 4 bases from J, the junction kept 12 bases outside the gene matches. The CDR3 totals 16 residues. Germline CDR1 reads WNHNN; CDR2 reads SYGVQD (reference sequence). CDR3 residues: CASFGLDRGLGYGYTF. CDR3 DNA sequence: TGCGCCAGCTTCGGCCTGGACAGGGGGCTCGGCTATGGCTACACCTTC.

The V and J genes are TRBV5-1 and TRBJ1-2; the D gene is possibly TRBD1 (6 bases). The CDR3 runs 15 residues. Germline values: CDR1 SGHRS, CDR2 YFSETQ. Trimming took 0 bases from V and 7 from J, leaving 16 bases between them. CDR3 sequence: CASSLEVGRGSGYTF. CDR3 bases: TGCGCCAGCAGCTTGGAGGTTGGCAGGGGATCTGGCTACACCTTC. The full variable domain, with the rest looked up from reference TRBV5-1 and TRBJ1-2, is KAGVTQTPRYLIKTRGQQVTLSCSPISGHRSVSWYQQTPGQGLQFLFEYFSETQRNKGNFPGRFSGRQFSNSRSEMNVSTLELGDSALYLCASSLEVGRGSGYTFGSGTRLTVV.

This clonotype appeared a few times. The chain has TRBV2 and TRBJ2-3; 13 bases fit TRBD2. The CDR3 length is 16 residues. The V gene's germline CDR1 is SNHLY and CDR2 FYNNEI. After removal of 6 bases from V and 9 bases from J, the junction contained 12 bases not matched to a gene. CDR3 DNA: TGTGCCAGCAGGCAGTTAACTAGCGGGGGGGGCGACACGCAGTATTTT. The encoded protein is CASRQLTSGGGDTQYF.

This rearrangement joins TRBV5-1 to TRBJ2-7, with 9 bases matching TRBD2. The J call is in doubt because the DNA end fits TRBJ2-4 better. CDR1 and CDR2 (germline): SGHRS, YFSETQ. The CDR3 has 14 amino acids. In DNA form, the CDR3 reads TGCGCCAGCAGCCCTACGGCGGGGGGGAACATTCAGTACTTC. Protein: CASSPTAGGNIQYF.

This clonotype was seen at least ten times. The chain has TRBV7-2 and TRBJ2-7; 9 bases are a match to TRBD1. The junction had 3 bases not matched to a gene; V was cut back by 3 bases and J by 3 bases. This CDR3 contains 14 residues. Germline CDR1 SGHTA, CDR2 FQGNSA. The CDR3 region is CASSFWTGDYEQYF. CDR3 sequence (DNA): TGTGCCAGCAGCTTCTGGACAGGGGACTACGAGCAGTACTTC.

This clonotype was counted a few times. The chain uses TRBV7-2 and TRBJ2-5, with TRBD2 matching 7 bases. V lost 5 bases and J lost 2; bases outside the gene matches: 11. The CDR3 is 16 residues long. Germline V lookup: CDR1 SGHTA, CDR2 FQGNSA. The CDR3 DNA reads as TGTGCCAGCAGCCCCGGGCCCGGGGGGAGACAAGAGACCCAGTACTTC. Protein product: CASSPGPGGRQETQYF.

The CDR3: CASSRGTSGVTQYF. The CDR3 DNA follows: TGTGCCAGCAGCCGGGGGACTAGCGGGGTGACCCAGTACTTC. The genes are TRBV3-1 and TRBJ2-5; 13 bases line up with TRBD2. This CDR3 is 14 amino acids long. In germline, CDR1 is LGHDT, CDR2 YNNKEL (reference sequence). V gave up 4 bases and J gave up 7 bases; unmatched junction bases: 3.

Details on this clonotype: Compared with germline, one end of the junction differs, possibly owing to a read error. The chain employs TRBV9 and TRBJ2-7; D call uncertain. Germline V gene lookup returns CDR1 SGDLS and CDR2 YYNGEE. There are 14 residues in the CDR3. In DNA form, the CDR3 reads TGTGTCAGCAGCACGAGTACCAACTCCTACGAGCAGTACTTC. It yields the protein CVSSTSTNSYEQYF.

The chain combines TRBV28 with TRBJ1-6; D call uncertain. From germline, CDR1 is MDHEN and CDR2 SYDVKM. Trimming cost V 6 bases and J 10 bases, with 10 bases left between them. The CDR3 runs to 12 residues. The CDR3 DNA follows: TGTGCCAGCAGCCCCCGTGGGTCACCCCTCCACTTT. It encodes CASSPRGSPLHF.